This record covers a single TCR beta chain. Libraries were prepared by immunoSEQ multiplex PCR; TCRdb keeps only in-frame clonotypes and omits some of them. The repertoire consists of tens of thousands of clones, with over 85% occurring once and the leading ten covering under 5%. V shed 4 bases and J shed 3 bases, with 13 bases lying between them. CDR1 and CDR2 from the germline V gene are SGHDT and YYEEEE. The CDR3 has 14 residues. This sample was taken from a study of blood T cell repertoires in COVID-19. The source is a human donor with active COVID-19. The donor label of this sample is uncertain. This chain joins TRBV5-6 and TRBJ2-5; tentatively, D is TRBD1 (6 bases). Sequencing was performed on peripheral blood. CDR3 region: CASSPTPGEETQYF. CDR3 DNA sequence: TGTGCCAGCAGCCCGACACCAGGGGAAGAGACCCAGTACTTC. The complete variable domain, with remaining parts taken from reference TRBV5-6 and TRBJ2-5, reads DAGVTQSPTHLIKTRGQQVTLRCSPKSGHDTVSWYQQALGQGPQFIFQYYEEEERQRGNFPDRFSGHQFPNYSSELNVNALLLGDSALYLCASSPTPGEETQYFGPGTRLLVL.